This T cell receptor beta chain was captured in a study of shared clonotypes between healthy human individuals. Study summary: Donors consisted of two women and three men between 18 and 49.

This clone was seen a handful of times. Its antigen is undetermined. The same CDR3 also results from other DNA sequences found in this sample. Assay used: immunoSEQ multiplex PCR; TCRdb lists only in-frame clones, some missing. Here the sample spans over a million clones, about 76% being singletons. Overall study results and limits: Clonotypes that were shared across four donors made up approximately 5.1% of naive CD4 clonotypes.

The CDR3 contains 13 residues. V shed 6 bases and J shed 4 bases, with 7 bases lying between them. From germline, CDR1 is MNHEY and CDR2 SVGAGI. The chain links TRBV6-5 to TRBJ1-6; D gene unclear. The sample comprised memory CD4+ T cells sorted from blood. The subset was: CD45RA-negative fraction. This TCR derives from a man younger than 35 in good health. In DNA form, the CDR3 reads TGTGCCAGCAGCCAGGCGTATAATTCACCCCTCCACTTT. It encodes CASSQAYNSPLHF.